One and the same sample provided the 31 T cell receptor beta chains below, sequenced in a study of control samples from healthy donors and cancer patients. The protocol was immunoSEQ multiplex PCR, while the TCRdb copy is restricted to in-frame clones and leaves out a portion. The table has roughly 370,000 clones, over 75% seen once. Sample: PBMCs. The receptor set was obtained from a man in his forties or fifties with head and neck cancer.

The chain joins TRBV4-2 to TRBJ2-1; 9 bases align to TRBD1. Trimming at V came to 0 bases and at J to 1 base, leaving 7 bases not matched to a gene. Germline V gene data show CDR1 as LGHNA and CDR2 as YNFKEQ. There are 18 residues in the CDR3. CDR3 sequence: CASSQDYRQGGSYNEQFF. The CDR3 nucleotides read TGTGCCAGCAGCCAAGATTACAGACAGGGGGGGTCCTACAATGAGCAGTTCTTC.

V usage is TRBV6-6 and J usage is TRBJ1-6, with a weak D call TRBD1 (5 bases). Germline V lookup: CDR1 MNHNY, CDR2 SVGAGI (reference sequence). The CDR3 loop spans 15 amino acids. V dropped 2 bases and J dropped 10 bases, with 15 bases sitting between them. CDR3: CASSYPQRDDSPLHF. The CDR3 DNA follows: TGTGCCAGCAGTTACCCCCAAAGGGACGACTCACCCCTCCACTTT.

The chain uses TRBV30 and TRBJ2-5; the match to TRBD2 covers 7 bases. Losses at the gene ends were 5 bases for V and 5 bases for J; bases not matched to a gene: 8. The CDR3 loop spans 13 amino acids. The germline CDR1 and CDR2 sequences are GTSNPN and SVGIG (reference sequence). CDR3 bases: TGTGCCTGGCAAGGGATCGGGGGGGAGACCCAGTACTTC. Protein: CAWQGIGGETQYF. Full variable domain (missing parts from reference TRBV30 and TRBJ2-5): SQTIHQWPATLVQPVGSPLSLECTVEGTSNPNLYWYRQAAGRGLQLLFYSVGIGQISSEVPQNLSASRPQDRQFILSSKKLLLSDSGFYLCAWQGIGGETQYFGPGTRLLVL.

The rearrangement joins TRBV7-2 to TRBJ1-6; 10 bases align to TRBD1. CDR3 length equals 18 residues. Trimming at V came to 4 bases and at J to 8 bases, leaving 14 bases not matched to a gene. The germline CDR1 and CDR2 sequences are SGHTA and FQGNSA. CDR3 in DNA: TGTGCCAGCAGCTACAGGCCTACGGGACAGGGGTTGGATTCACCCCTCCACTTT. Protein sequence: CASSYRPTGQGLDSPLHF.

The CDR3 sequence: CASSADSTVTDTQYF. CDR3 sequence (DNA): TGTGCCAGCAGCGCCGATTCGACAGTCACAGATACGCAGTATTTT. V is TRBV9 and J is TRBJ2-3; perhaps TRBD1 as D (5 bases). CDR3 length: 15 residues. V lost 3 bases to trimming and J lost 2 bases, with 13 bases between them. Per the germline V gene, CDR1 is SGDLS and CDR2 is YYNGEE.

This rearrangement joins TRBV28 to TRBJ2-6, with D maybe TRBD2 (7 bases). V lost 4 bases and J lost 2, with 15 bases in between. The CDR3 contains 17 residues. Looked up from germline, CDR1 is MDHEN and CDR2 is SYDVKM. The CDR3 loop is CASSYPRGRAGANVLTF. Here the CDR3 DNA reads TGTGCCAGCAGTTACCCGAGGGGGAGGGCTGGGGCCAACGTCCTGACTTTC.

The gene calls are TRBV7-6 and TRBJ1-4; 9 bases are shared with TRBD1. Germline V gives CDR1 SGHVS, CDR2 FNYEAQ. Trimming at V came to 3 bases and at J to 3 bases, leaving 17 bases not matched to a gene. This CDR3 has 20 amino acids. The CDR3: CASSFSSGDRAWKPNEKLFF. The CDR3 DNA reads as TGTGCCAGCAGCTTCTCTTCCGGGGACAGGGCGTGGAAGCCTAATGAAAAACTGTTTTTT.

This clone came up once. The chain couples TRBV5-1 to TRBJ1-1, with TRBD1 matching over 7 bases. The CDR3 spans 15 residues. V was pared by 3 bases and J by 2 bases, with 7 bases of the junction left unmatched. Germline V gives CDR1 SGHRS, CDR2 YFSETQ. CDR3 sequence (DNA): TGCGCCAGCAGCTGGGTGGACAGGACCAACACTGAAGCTTTCTTT. It translates to CASSWVDRTNTEAFF.

The chain recombines TRBV6-6 with TRBJ2-7; possible D gene TRBD2, 6 bases. Germline V lookup: CDR1 MNHNY, CDR2 SVGAGI (reference sequence). The V end was cut by 7 bases, the J end by 7 bases, with 23 bases between. The CDR3 has 15 amino acids. The CDR3 DNA reads as TGTGCCAGCACCCCGAGGGAGGAACGGGGTTGGGAGCAGTACTTC. Its translation: CASTPREERGWEQYF.

This clone was counted between two and nine times. The chain recombines TRBV6-5 with TRBJ2-2; 8 bases match TRBD1. This CDR3 contains 13 residues. The J segment lost 5 bases and the V segment lost 8 bases, leaving 4 bases of the junction unmatched. In germline, CDR1 is MNHEY, CDR2 SVGAGI. The CDR3 coding sequence is TGTGCCAGCGGACAGGGTAAAACCGGGGAGCTGTTTTTT. This encodes CASGQGKTGELFF.

As DNA, the CDR3 is TGTGCCAGCTCACCCGGACTTCGGAACACTGAAGCTTTCTTT. Encoded protein: CASSPGLRNTEAFF. This chain connects TRBV18 to TRBJ1-1; D remains ambiguous. V lost 3 bases, J lost 1 base, and 9 bases lay in between. The CDR3 is 14 residues long. Germline CDR1 is KGHSH and CDR2 is LQKENI.

The chain couples TRBV6-6 to TRBJ1-1; 9 nucleotides agree with TRBD1. Losses at the gene ends were 0 bases for V and 5 bases for J; bases not matched to a gene: 4. Germline assignment: CDR1 MNHNY and CDR2 SVGAGI (reference sequence). This CDR3 is built from 15 residues. CDR3: CASSYSGTGQTEAFF. The CDR3 nucleotides read TGTGCCAGCAGTTACTCCGGGACAGGGCAAACTGAAGCTTTCTTT.

The chain recombines TRBV19 with TRBJ1-3; D gene ambiguous. CDR3 size: 14 residues. Trimming shortened V by 3 bases and J by 3 bases, and 9 bases separated the two germline ends. From germline, CDR1 is LNHDA and CDR2 SQIVND (reference sequence). The CDR3 DNA is TGTGCCAGTAGTATCTTGGGGTTTGGAAACACCATATATTTT. Residues: CASSILGFGNTIYF. Combining the CDR3 with reference TRBV19 and TRBJ1-3 gives the whole variable domain DGGITQSPKYLFRKEGQNVTLSCEQNLNHDAMYWYRQDPGQGLRLIYYSQIVNDFQKGDIAEGYSVSREKKESFPLTVTSAQKNPTAFYLCASSILGFGNTIYFGEGSWLTVV.

The chain recombines TRBV6-5 with TRBJ2-5; no clear D gene. Germline V CDR1 and CDR2: MNHEY, SVGAGI. Trimming pared 5 bases from V and 5 bases from J, leaving 9 bases between. This CDR3 comprises 12 residues. In DNA form, the CDR3 reads TGTGCCAGCAGTCAATCGGGTGAGACCCAGTACTTC. Its translation is CASSQSGETQYF.

The rearrangement links TRBV6-5 to TRBJ2-3, with D hard to call. This CDR3 region has 12 residues. Trimming cost V 0 bases and J 5 bases, with 3 bases left between them. Germline assignment: CDR1 MNHEY and CDR2 SVGAGI. The CDR3 nucleotides read TGTGCCAGCAGTTACTCGGGAGATACGCAGTATTTT. Translation gives CASSYSGDTQYF.

The genes are TRBV10-3 and TRBJ2-3; 9 bases are a match to TRBD2. The length of the CDR3 is 14 residues. Germline-derived CDR1 and CDR2 are ENHRY and SYGVKD. With V trimmed by 8 bases and J by 4 bases, 7 bases remained unmatched. The CDR3 region is CAIRGGGGADTQYF. CDR3 bases: TGTGCCATCCGCGGGGGGGGTGGCGCAGATACGCAGTATTTT.

V is TRBV7-3 and J is TRBJ2-3, with a tentative D call TRBD2 (6 bases). The CDR3 is 15 amino acids. The ends were cut back, 5 bases at V and 5 bases at J, with 17 bases in the middle. The germline gives CDR1 SGHTA, CDR2 FQGTGA. The CDR3 protein is CASSLVRTGLDTQYF. As DNA, the CDR3 is TGTGCCAGCAGCCTTGTTCGCACGGGACTAGATACGCAGTATTTT.

This chain links TRBV28 with TRBJ2-5; D might be TRBD1 or TRBD2, each matching 5 bases. This CDR3 is 13 amino acids long. The V gene lost 6 bases and the J gene lost 7 bases, with 15 bases spanning the gap. CDR1 is MDHEN, CDR2 SYDVKM, per germline. The CDR3 reads CASRPGTQGTQYF. The CDR3 DNA sequence: TGTGCCAGCAGGCCCGGGACCCAGGGGACCCAGTACTTC.

This chain joins TRBV28 and TRBJ2-7; D is perhaps TRBD1 (5 bases). The CDR3 sequence is 13 residues long. The V end was cut by 8 bases, the J end by 2 bases, with 13 bases between. CDR1 is MDHEN, CDR2 SYDVKM, per germline. CDR3 amino acids: CASGADRPYEQYF. The CDR3 DNA reads as TGTGCCAGCGGGGCCGACAGACCCTACGAGCAGTACTTC.

The V gene is TRBV7-3, the J gene TRBJ2-7; D call uncertain. Trimming cost V 5 bases and J 0 bases, with 14 bases left between them. Germline-derived CDR1 and CDR2 are SGHTA and FQGTGA. This CDR3 has 15 residues. The CDR3 region has the DNA TGTGCCAGCAGCCTTAACGGTGGTAGCTCCTACGAGCAGTACTTC. Protein: CASSLNGGSSYEQYF.

In its sample, this clone was seen a few times. J is TRBJ2-5 and V is TRBV7-2; 8 bases are shared with TRBD2. Trimming at V came to 5 bases and at J to 1 base, leaving 3 bases not matched to a gene. Germline CDR1 is SGHTA and CDR2 is FQGNSA. The CDR3 contains 14 residues. The CDR3, as DNA: TGTGCCAGCAGCAGGACTAGCCTCCAAGAGACCCAGTACTTC. This translates into CASSRTSLQETQYF.

The chain links TRBV4-2 to TRBJ1-2; possibly TRBD1 for D (5 bases). The CDR3 contains 18 residues. The V gene lost 1 base and the J gene lost 4 bases, with 22 bases spanning the gap. Germline loops: CDR1 LGHNA, CDR2 YNFKEQ. CDR3 DNA: TGTGCCAGCAGCCAAGGGACGGTCCGGGACTCAAGACTCTATGGCTACACCTTC. Translated, it gives CASSQGTVRDSRLYGYTF.

This clone appeared once. The chain uses TRBV27 and TRBJ1-3; a possible D gene is TRBD1 (5 bases). The CDR3 spans 14 residues. V lost 5 bases to trimming and J lost 4 bases, with 12 bases between them. Germline CDR1 reads MNHEY; CDR2 reads SMNVEV (reference sequence). CDR3 protein: CASSTRALGNTIYF. CDR3 bases: TGTGCCAGCAGTACCAGGGCGTTAGGAAACACCATATATTTT.

The V and J genes are TRBV4-3 and TRBJ2-3; perhaps D is TRBD1 or TRBD2 (5 bases each). Germline lookup yields CDR1 LGHNA and CDR2 YSLEER. V lost 4 bases to trimming and J lost 1 base, with 12 bases between them. CDR3 length equals 15 residues. The CDR3 spells CASSLRDLGTDTQYF. CDR3 DNA sequence: TGCGCCAGCAGCCTCCGGGACCTCGGCACAGATACGCAGTATTTT.

CDR3 sequence (DNA): TGTGCCAGCAGCCAGTACCCGGGACAGCGATTCACAGATACGCAGTATTTT. Encoded protein: CASSQYPGQRFTDTQYF. This rearrangement joins TRBV3-1 (or the pseudogene TRBV3-2) to TRBJ2-3; 7 nucleotides agree with TRBD1. This CDR3 region has 17 residues. The V gene end was trimmed by 3 bases and the J gene end by 2 bases; junction bases not matched to a gene: 11. Germline V gene data show CDR1 as LGHDT and CDR2 as YNNKEL (reference sequence).

This clone was detected once. The chain links TRBV6-4 to TRBJ1-5; tentatively, D is TRBD1 (5 bases). Trimming removed 1 base at V and 5 bases at J, with 9 bases between. The CDR3 is 14 residues long. CDR1 MRHNA and CDR2 SNTAGT come from the germline V gene. CDR3 nucleotide sequence: TGTGCCAGCAGTGACTTCGACAGAGATCAGCCCCAGCATTTT. This gives the protein CASSDFDRDQPQHF.

In the case of this clone: In the same sample, other DNA sequences code for this CDR3. This rearrangement joins TRBV18 to TRBJ2-1; 9 bases agree with TRBD2. The V gene's germline CDR1 is KGHSH and CDR2 LQKENI. Trimming cost V 4 bases and J 7 bases; bases outside gene matches: 5. This CDR3 is built from 14 residues. As DNA, the CDR3 is TGTGCCAGCTCACAAGCGGGGGGTCTTAATGAGCAGTTCTTC. It specifies CASSQAGGLNEQFF.

The V and J genes are TRBV2 and TRBJ2-7, with 8 bases lining up with TRBD1. CDR1 is SNHLY and CDR2 is FYNNEI in the germline V gene. The V segment lost 5 bases and the J segment 1 base; nucleotides outside the gene matches: 4. CDR3 length equals 14 residues. The DNA for the CDR3 is TGTGCCAGCAGTCGGGACAGGACTTCCTACGAGCAGTACTTC. Translation: CASSRDRTSYEQYF.

Only one count was recorded for this clone. The chain uses TRBV11-2 and TRBJ2-6; D uncertain. CDR1 SGHAT and CDR2 FQNNGV come from the germline V gene. The CDR3 runs to 17 residues. V was clipped by 0 bases and J by 0 bases, with 9 bases between them. In nucleotides, the CDR3 is TGTGCCAGCAGCTTAGATGGCTTCAGCTCTGGGGCCAACGTCCTGACTTTC. This translates into CASSLDGFSSGANVLTF.

The rearrangement links TRBV7-2 to TRBJ2-7; perhaps TRBD2 as D (7 bases). Looked up from germline, CDR1 is SGHTA and CDR2 is FQGNSA. V dropped 3 bases and J dropped 6 bases, with 18 bases sitting between them. CDR3 length: 15 amino acids. The CDR3 DNA sequence: TGTGCCAGCAGCTTTCTTCGACCAGGGGAGGGCGAGCAGTACTTC. Translating gives CASSFLRPGEGEQYF.

The chain has TRBV18 and TRBJ2-3; 8 bases fit TRBD1. Trimming took 2 bases from V and 6 from J; bases not matched to a gene: 28. CDR3 length: 22 amino acids. Germline V gene sequence: CDR1 KGHSH, CDR2 LQKENI. For the CDR3, the DNA is TGTGCCAGCTCACCAGTGAACGATCAGCCGTCTGAAGGACAGGGACATTCGGATACGCAGTATTTT. Amino acid sequence: CASSPVNDQPSEGQGHSDTQYF.